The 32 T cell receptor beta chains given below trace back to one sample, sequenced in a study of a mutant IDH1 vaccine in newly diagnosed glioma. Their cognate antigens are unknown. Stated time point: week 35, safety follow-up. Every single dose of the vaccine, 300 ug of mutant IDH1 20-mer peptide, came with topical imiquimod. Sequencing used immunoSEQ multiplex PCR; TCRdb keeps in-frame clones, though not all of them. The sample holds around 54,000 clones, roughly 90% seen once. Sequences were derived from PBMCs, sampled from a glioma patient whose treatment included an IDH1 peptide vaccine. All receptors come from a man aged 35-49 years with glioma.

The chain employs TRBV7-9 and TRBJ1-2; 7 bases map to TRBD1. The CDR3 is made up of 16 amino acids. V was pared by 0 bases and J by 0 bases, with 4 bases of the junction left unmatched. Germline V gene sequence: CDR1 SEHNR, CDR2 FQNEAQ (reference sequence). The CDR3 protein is CASSLARDSPNYGYTF. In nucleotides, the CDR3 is TGTGCCAGCAGCTTAGCCCGGGACAGCCCTAACTATGGCTACACCTTC. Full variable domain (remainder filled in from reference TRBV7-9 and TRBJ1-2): DTGVSQNPRHKITKRGQNVTFRCDPISEHNRLYWYRQTLGQGPEFLTYFQNEAQLEKSRLLSDRFSAERPKGSFSTLEIQRTEQGDSAMYLCASSLARDSPNYGYTFGSGTRLTVV.

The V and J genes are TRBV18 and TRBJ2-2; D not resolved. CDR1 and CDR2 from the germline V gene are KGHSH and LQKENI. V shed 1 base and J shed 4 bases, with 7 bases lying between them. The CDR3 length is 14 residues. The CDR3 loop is CASSPRQATGELFF. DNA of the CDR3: TGTGCCAGCTCACCACGGCAGGCCACCGGGGAGCTGTTTTTT.

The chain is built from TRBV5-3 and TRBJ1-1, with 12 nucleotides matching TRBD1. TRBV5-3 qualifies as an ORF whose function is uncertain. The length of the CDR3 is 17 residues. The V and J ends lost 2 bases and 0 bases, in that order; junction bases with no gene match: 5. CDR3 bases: TGTGCCAGAAGCTTAAGGGACAGGGGGCGATTGAACACTGAAGCTTTCTTT. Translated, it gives CARSLRDRGRLNTEAFF.

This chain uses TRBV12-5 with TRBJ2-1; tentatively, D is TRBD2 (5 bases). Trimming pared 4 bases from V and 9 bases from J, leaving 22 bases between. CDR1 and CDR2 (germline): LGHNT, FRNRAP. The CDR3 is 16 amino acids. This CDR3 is CASGSPLASPSAEQFF. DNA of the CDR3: TGTGCTAGTGGTTCCCCGCTAGCATCCCCCAGCGCTGAGCAGTTCTTC.

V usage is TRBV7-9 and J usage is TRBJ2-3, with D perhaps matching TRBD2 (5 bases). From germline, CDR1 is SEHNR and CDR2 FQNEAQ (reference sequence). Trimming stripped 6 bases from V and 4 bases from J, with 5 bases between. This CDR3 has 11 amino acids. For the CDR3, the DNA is TGTGCCAGCAGTAGCGCAGATACGCAGTATTTT. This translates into CASSSADTQYF.

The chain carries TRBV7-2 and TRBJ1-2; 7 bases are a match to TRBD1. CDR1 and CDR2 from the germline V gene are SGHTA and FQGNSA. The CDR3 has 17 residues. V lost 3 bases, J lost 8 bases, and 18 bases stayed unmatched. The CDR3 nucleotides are TGTGCCAGCAGCTTTTCGGCGAATCCGGAGGGGGCCTCGGGCTACACCTTC. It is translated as CASSFSANPEGASGYTF.

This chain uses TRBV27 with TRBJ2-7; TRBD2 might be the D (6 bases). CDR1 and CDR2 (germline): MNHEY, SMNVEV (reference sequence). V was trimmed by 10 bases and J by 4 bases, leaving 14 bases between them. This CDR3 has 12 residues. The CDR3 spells CATGLRGYEQYF. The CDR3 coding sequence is TGTGCCACGGGACTCCGCGGGTACGAGCAGTACTTC.

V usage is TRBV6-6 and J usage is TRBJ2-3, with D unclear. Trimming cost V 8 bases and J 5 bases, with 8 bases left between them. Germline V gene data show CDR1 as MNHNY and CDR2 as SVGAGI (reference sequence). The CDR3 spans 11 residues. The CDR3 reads CASRFQDTQYF. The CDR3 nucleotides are TGTGCCAGCCGCTTTCAAGATACGCAGTATTTT.

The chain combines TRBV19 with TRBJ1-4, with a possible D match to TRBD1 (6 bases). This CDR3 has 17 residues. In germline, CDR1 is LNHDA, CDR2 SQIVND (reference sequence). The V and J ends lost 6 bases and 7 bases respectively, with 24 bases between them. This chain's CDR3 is CASSNPGAGARGEKLFF. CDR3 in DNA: TGTGCCAGTAGCAACCCAGGGGCGGGGGCGCGTGGTGAAAAACTGTTTTTT.

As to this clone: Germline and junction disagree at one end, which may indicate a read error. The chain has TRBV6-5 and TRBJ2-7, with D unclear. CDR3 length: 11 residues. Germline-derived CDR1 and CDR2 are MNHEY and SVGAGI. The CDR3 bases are TGTGCCAGCAGTTACCGACCCTACGGTCTCTTC. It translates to CASSYRPYGLF.

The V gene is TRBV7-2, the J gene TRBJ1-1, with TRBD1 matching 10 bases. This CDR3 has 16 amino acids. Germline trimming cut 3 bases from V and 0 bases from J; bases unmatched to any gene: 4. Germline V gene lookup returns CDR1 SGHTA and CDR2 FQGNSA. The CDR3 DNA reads TGTGCCAGCAGCTTGGTGGGGACAGGGGTGAACACTGAAGCTTTCTTT. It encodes CASSLVGTGVNTEAFF. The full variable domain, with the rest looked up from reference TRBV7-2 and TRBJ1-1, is GAGVSQSPSNKVTEKGKDVELRCDPISGHTALYWYRQSLGQGLEFLIYFQGNSAPDKSGLPSDRFSAERTGGSVSTLTIQRTQQEDSAVYLCASSLVGTGVNTEAFFGQGTRLTVV.

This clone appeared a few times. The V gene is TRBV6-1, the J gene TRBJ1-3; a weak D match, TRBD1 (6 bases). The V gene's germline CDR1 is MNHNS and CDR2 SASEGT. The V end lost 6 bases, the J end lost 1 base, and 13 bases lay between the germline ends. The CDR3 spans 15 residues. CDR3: CASRWDISSGNTIYF. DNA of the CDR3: TGTGCCAGCAGGTGGGACATCAGTTCTGGAAACACCATATATTTT.

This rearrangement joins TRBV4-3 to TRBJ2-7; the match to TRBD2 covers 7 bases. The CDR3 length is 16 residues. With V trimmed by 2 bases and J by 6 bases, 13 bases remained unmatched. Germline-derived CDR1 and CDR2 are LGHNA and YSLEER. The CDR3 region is CASSQIPGGRKLEQYF. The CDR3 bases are TGCGCCAGCAGCCAAATCCCCGGCGGGAGAAAACTCGAGCAGTACTTC.

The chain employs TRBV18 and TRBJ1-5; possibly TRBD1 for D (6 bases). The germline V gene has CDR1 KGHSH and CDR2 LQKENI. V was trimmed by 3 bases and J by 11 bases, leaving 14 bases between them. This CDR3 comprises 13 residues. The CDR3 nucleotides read TGTGCCAGCTCACCTCAAAGCGACAGGACCCAGCATTTT. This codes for CASSPQSDRTQHF.

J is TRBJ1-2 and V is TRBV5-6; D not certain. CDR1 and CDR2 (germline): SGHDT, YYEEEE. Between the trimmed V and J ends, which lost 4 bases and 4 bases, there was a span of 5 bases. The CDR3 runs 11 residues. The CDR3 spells CASSLSYGYTF. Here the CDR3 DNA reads TGTGCCAGCAGCCTAAGCTATGGCTACACCTTC.

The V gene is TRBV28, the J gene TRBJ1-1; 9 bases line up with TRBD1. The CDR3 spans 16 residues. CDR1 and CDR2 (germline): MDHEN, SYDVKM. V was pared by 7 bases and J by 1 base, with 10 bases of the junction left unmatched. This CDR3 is CASNTGGQGPNTEAFF. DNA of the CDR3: TGTGCCAGCAACACTGGCGGACAGGGGCCGAACACTGAAGCTTTCTTT. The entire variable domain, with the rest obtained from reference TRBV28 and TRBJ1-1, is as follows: DVKVTQSSRYLVKRTGEKVFLECVQDMDHENMFWYRQDPGLGLRLIYFSYDVKMKEKGDIPEGYSVSREKKERFSLILESASTNQTSMYLCASNTGGQGPNTEAFFGQGTRLTVV.

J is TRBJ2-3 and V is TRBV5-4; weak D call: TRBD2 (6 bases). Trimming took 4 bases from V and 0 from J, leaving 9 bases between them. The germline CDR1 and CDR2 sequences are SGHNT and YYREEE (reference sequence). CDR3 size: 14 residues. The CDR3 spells CASSLEGSTDTQYF. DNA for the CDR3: TGTGCCAGCAGCCTGGAGGGGAGCACAGATACGCAGTATTTT.

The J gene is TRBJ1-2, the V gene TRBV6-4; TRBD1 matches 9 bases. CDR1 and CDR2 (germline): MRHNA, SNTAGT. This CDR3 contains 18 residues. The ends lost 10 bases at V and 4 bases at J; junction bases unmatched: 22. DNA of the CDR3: TGTGCCAACCAGAAAAAGGACAGGGGACATACCCCCCGCTATGGCTACACCTTC. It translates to CANQKKDRGHTPRYGYTF.

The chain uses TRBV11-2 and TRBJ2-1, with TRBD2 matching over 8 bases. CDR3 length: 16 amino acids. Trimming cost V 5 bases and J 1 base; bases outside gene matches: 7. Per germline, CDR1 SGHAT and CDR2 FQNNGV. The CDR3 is CASSKTSVGSYNEQFF. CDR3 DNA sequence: TGTGCCAGCAGCAAGACTAGCGTCGGGTCCTACAATGAGCAGTTCTTC.

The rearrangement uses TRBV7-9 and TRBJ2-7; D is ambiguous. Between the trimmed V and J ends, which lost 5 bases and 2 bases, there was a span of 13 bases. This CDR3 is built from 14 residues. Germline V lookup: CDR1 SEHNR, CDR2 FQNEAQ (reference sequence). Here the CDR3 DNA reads TGTGCCAGCAGCGCTGGGATTCGAACCTACGAGCAGTACTTC. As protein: CASSAGIRTYEQYF. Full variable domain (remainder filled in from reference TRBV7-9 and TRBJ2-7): DTGVSQNPRHKITKRGQNVTFRCDPISEHNRLYWYRQTLGQGPEFLTYFQNEAQLEKSRLLSDRFSAERPKGSFSTLEIQRTEQGDSAMYLCASSAGIRTYEQYFGPGTRLTVT.

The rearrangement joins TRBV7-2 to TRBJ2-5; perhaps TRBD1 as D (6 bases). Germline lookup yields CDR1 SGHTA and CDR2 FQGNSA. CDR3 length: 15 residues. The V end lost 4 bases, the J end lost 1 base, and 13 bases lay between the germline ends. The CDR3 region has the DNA TGTGCCAGCAGCTCAGTTGGGACAACCCAAGAGACCCAGTACTTC. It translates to CASSSVGTTQETQYF.

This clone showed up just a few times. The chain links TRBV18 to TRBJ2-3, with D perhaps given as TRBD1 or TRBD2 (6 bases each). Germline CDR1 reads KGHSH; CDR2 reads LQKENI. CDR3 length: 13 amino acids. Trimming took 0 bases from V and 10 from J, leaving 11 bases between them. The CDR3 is CASSPPGGGAQYF. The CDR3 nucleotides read TGTGCCAGCTCACCACCCGGAGGGGGAGCGCAGTATTTT. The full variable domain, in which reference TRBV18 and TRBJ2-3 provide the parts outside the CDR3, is NAGVMQNPRHLVRRRGQEARLRCSPMKGHSHVYWYRQLPEEGLKFMVYLQKENIIDESGMPKERFSAEFPKEGPSILRIQQVVRGDSAAYFCASSPPGGGAQYFGPGTRLTVL.

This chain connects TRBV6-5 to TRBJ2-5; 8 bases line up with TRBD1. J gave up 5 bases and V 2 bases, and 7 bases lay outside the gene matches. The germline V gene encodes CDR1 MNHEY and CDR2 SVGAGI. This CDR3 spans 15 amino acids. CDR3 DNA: TGTGCCAGCAGTTACGACAGGGGATGGGGGGAGACCCAGTACTTC. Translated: CASSYDRGWGETQYF.

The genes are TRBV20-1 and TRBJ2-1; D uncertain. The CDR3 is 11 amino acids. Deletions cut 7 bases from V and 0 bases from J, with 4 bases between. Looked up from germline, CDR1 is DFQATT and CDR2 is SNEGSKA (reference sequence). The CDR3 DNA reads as TGCAGTGGTCTCTCCTACAATGAGCAGTTCTTC. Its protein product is CSGLSYNEQFF.

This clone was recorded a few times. The CDR3 sequence is CASSERTHYSNQPQHF. CDR3 DNA: TGCGCCAGCAGTGAACGGACACATTATAGCAATCAGCCCCAGCATTTT. The chain recombines TRBV10-1 with TRBJ1-5; TRBD1 might be the D (5 bases). The CDR3 spans 16 residues. Trimming pared 3 bases from V and 0 bases from J, leaving 12 bases between. Germline loops: CDR1 WNHNN, CDR2 SYGVQD (reference sequence).

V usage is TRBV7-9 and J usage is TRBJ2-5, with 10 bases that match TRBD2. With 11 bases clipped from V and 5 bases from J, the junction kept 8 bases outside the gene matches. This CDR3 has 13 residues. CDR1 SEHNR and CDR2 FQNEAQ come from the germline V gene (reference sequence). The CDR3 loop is CAGGLAVKETQYF. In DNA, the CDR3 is TGTGCCGGAGGACTAGCGGTGAAGGAGACCCAGTACTTC.

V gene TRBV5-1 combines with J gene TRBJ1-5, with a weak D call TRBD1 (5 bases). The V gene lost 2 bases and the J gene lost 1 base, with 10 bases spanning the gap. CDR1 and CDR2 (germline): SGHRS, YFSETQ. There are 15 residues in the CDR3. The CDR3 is CASSLEGMSNQPQHF. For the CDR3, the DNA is TGCGCCAGCAGCTTAGAGGGGATGAGCAATCAGCCCCAGCATTTT.

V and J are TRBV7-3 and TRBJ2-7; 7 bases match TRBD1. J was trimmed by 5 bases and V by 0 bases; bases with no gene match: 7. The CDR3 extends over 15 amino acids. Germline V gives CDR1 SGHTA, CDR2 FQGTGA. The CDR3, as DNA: TGTGCCAGCAGCTTAACAGGGGGCTCTGTAGACGAGCAGTACTTC. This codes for CASSLTGGSVDEQYF.

CDR3 in DNA: TGCGCCAGCAGCTCCGAGACAGCCTTGCCTGGAAACACCATATATTTT. Its translation is CASSSETALPGNTIYF. The J gene is TRBJ1-3, the V gene TRBV5-1; weak D call: TRBD1 (5 bases). V lost 3 bases to trimming and J lost 2 bases, with 15 bases between them. This CDR3 contains 16 residues. Germline V gives CDR1 SGHRS, CDR2 YFSETQ.

CDR3 in DNA: TGTGCCAGCAGCTCGGAGTATGGTGAGCAGTTCTTC. Its protein is CASSSEYGEQFF. The chain recombines TRBV7-9 with TRBJ2-1; D is unresolved. CDR3 length: 12 amino acids. Per germline, CDR1 SEHNR and CDR2 FQNEAQ (reference sequence). V lost 4 bases and J 9 bases, leaving 10 bases between the germline ends.

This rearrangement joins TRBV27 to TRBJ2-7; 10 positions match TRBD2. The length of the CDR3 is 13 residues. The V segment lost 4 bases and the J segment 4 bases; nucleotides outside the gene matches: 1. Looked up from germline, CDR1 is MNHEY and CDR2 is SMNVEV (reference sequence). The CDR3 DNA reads TGTGCCAGCAGTTCGACTAGCGGGTACGAGCAGTACTTC. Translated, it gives CASSSTSGYEQYF.

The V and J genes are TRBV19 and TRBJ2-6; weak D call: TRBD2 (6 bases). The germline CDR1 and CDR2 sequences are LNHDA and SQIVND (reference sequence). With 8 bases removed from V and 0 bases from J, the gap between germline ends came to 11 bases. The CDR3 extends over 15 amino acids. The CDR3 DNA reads TGTGCCAGTTCTCTAGCGCACTCTGGGGCCAACGTCCTGACTTTC. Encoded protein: CASSLAHSGANVLTF.